The rows below give T cell receptor beta chains drawn from one sample of a study of shared clonotypes between healthy human individuals. Data came from immunoSEQ multiplex PCR; TCRdb stores just in-frame clones and leaves some out. This table holds more than 2 million clones, approximately 92% found once. Input material: naive CD8+ T cells from PBMCs. The source is a young man in good health. Some clones in this sample may be carry-over from other donors' samples. The CDR3 runs from the conserved cysteine through the conserved F or W. D genes are given only for firm matches. Expanded clones get a size class; other rows say once, few or many, or leave the size out.

clone size	D gene	V gene	J gene	CDR3 protein	CDR3 DNA
once	TRBD1	TRBV13	TRBJ2-7	CASSWTGAISYEQYF	TGTGCCAGCAGCTGGACAGGGGCGATCTCCTACGAGCAGTACTTC
-	-	TRBV27	TRBJ1-1	CASSLYTDGQAFF	TGTGCCAGCAGTTTATATACGGACGGTCAAGCTTTCTTT
-	TRBD1	TRBV27	TRBJ2-7	CASSLKTGEQYF	TGTGCCAGCAGTTTAAAGACAGGGGAGCAGTACTTC
-	-	TRBV5-1	TRBJ2-3	CASSYYRERTDTQYF	TGCGCCAGCAGCTACTACAGGGAACGCACAGATACGCAGTATTTT
-	TRBD1	TRBV6-5	TRBJ2-5	CASRPTGGGETQYF	TGTGCCAGCAGGCCAACAGGGGGCGGTGAGACCCAGTACTTC
-	-	TRBV28	TRBJ2-3	CASSLSGSTDTQYF	TGTGCCAGCAGCCTATCCGGGAGCACAGATACGCAGTATTTT
-	TRBD1	TRBV2	TRBJ2-7	CASSVGQGFYEQYF	TGTGCCAGCAGTGTAGGACAGGGTTTTTACGAGCAGTACTTC
-	-	TRBV28	TRBJ1-1	CASNYGARQNTEAFF	TGTGCCAGCAACTACGGGGCTAGGCAGAACACTGAAGCTTTCTTT
-	-	TRBV2	TRBJ2-3	CASSERADTQYF	TGTGCCAGCAGTGAAAGGGCGGATACGCAGTATTTT
-	-	TRBV7-9	TRBJ2-7	CASYQGGGPSEEQYF	TGTGCCAGCTACCAAGGGGGAGGGCCCTCGGAGGAGCAGTACTTC
few	-	TRBV4-1	TRBJ1-5	CASSQVRAALGHPQHF	TGCGCCAGCAGCCAAGTAAGGGCAGCCCTCGGTCATCCCCAGCATTTT
-	TRBD2	TRBV11-1	TRBJ2-7	CASSLGVAGGAEQYF	TGTGCCAGCAGCTTGGGGGTAGCGGGAGGAGCCGAGCAGTACTTC
-	-	TRBV2	TRBJ1-2	CASSERGGKGDYGYTF	TGTGCCAGCAGTGAAAGGGGCGGGAAGGGAGACTATGGCTACACCTTC
-	-	TRBV2	TRBJ1-5	CASSDVGSFEPQHF	TGTGCCAGCAGTGATGTGGGTAGTTTTGAGCCCCAGCATTTT
-	-	TRBV19	TRBJ2-1	CASSILGQAYNEQFF	TGTGCCAGTAGTATTCTGGGACAAGCCTACAATGAGCAGTTCTTC
once	TRBD1	TRBV7-9	TRBJ1-4	CASSPPGQGEKLFF	TGTGCCAGCAGCCCCCCGGGACAGGGGGAAAAACTGTTTTTT
-	-	TRBV4-3	TRBJ2-1	CASSVKSSSNEQFF	TGCGCCAGCAGCGTTAAAAGCTCCTCAAATGAGCAGTTCTTC
-	-	TRBV19	TRBJ2-7	CASGGLPYEQYF	TGTGCCAGCGGGGGGCTACCCTACGAGCAGTACTTC
-	-	TRBV28	TRBJ2-1	CASRPGTDGPYNEQFF	TGTGCCAGCAGACCCGGGACTGATGGCCCCTACAATGAGCAGTTCTTC
-	TRBD1	TRBV27	TRBJ1-2	CASSPRTGSNYGYTF	TGTGCCAGCAGTCCAAGGACAGGTTCTAACTATGGCTACACCTTC
-	-	TRBV9	TRBJ2-5	CASTPRSFPRETQYF	TGTGCCAGCACCCCCCGGAGCTTCCCCAGGGAGACCCAGTACTTC
-	-	TRBV7-9	TRBJ2-1	CASSLDFPKSGDHYNEQFF	TGTGCCAGCAGCTTAGATTTCCCCAAATCGGGGGACCACTACAATGAGCAGTTCTTC
-	-	TRBV11-2	TRBJ2-7	CASSKNRDTYSYEQYF	TGTGCCAGCAGCAAAAACCGGGACACCTACTCCTACGAGCAGTACTTC
-	-	TRBV7-9	TRBJ2-5	CASSSDRVYQETQYF	TGTGCCAGCAGCTCAGACCGGGTGTACCAAGAGACCCAGTACTTC
once	-	TRBV7-9	TRBJ1-5	CASTIGHLQPQHF	TGTGCCAGCACCATAGGCCACCTACAGCCCCAGCATTTT
-	TRBD1	TRBV5-1	TRBJ1-1	CASSLGTGEAFF	TGCGCCAGCAGCTTGGGGACAGGGGAAGCTTTCTTT
-	-	TRBV7-3	TRBJ2-3	CASSPSGGSDTQYF	TGTGCCAGCAGTCCTAGTGGGGGTTCAGATACGCAGTATTTT
once	TRBD1	TRBV6-6	TRBJ2-5	CASTSDRLTTETQYF	TGTGCCAGCACCTCGGACAGGTTGACGACAGAGACCCAGTACTTC
-	-	TRBV2	TRBJ2-2	CASSGYGDTNTGELFF	TGTGCCAGCAGTGGGTATGGGGATACGAACACCGGGGAGCTGTTTTTT
-	-	TRBV7-2	TRBJ1-1	CASSLGRWEAFF	TGTGCCAGCAGCTTAGGGCGGTGGGAAGCTTTCTTT
-	-	TRBV19	TRBJ2-1	CASSIGGLAYNEQFF	TGTGCCAGTAGTATCGGAGGGTTAGCCTACAATGAGCAGTTCTTC
once	-	TRBV6-6	TRBJ2-1	CASWSGEQFF	TGTGCCAGCTGGTCGGGTGAGCAGTTCTTC
-	-	TRBV27	TRBJ2-3	CASSLMGLEAGDDTQYF	TGTGCCAGCAGTTTAATGGGGCTGGAAGCAGGGGATGATACGCAGTATTTT
-	-	TRBV15	TRBJ1-2	CATSRDGPRQGGGYTF	TGTGCCACCAGCAGAGATGGCCCCCGTCAGGGTGGCGGCTACACCTTC
-	-	TRBV7-8	TRBJ2-7	CASSARRRENEQYF	TGTGCCAGCAGCGCTCGAAGGCGCGAGAACGAGCAGTACTTC
-	-	TRBV27	TRBJ1-1	CASSLGRGNTEAFF	TGTGCCAGCAGTTTGGGGCGGGGAAACACTGAAGCTTTCTTT
-	TRBD2	TRBV29-1	TRBJ2-1	CVGGEWLNEQFF	TGCGTCGGGGGGGAGTGGTTGAATGAGCAGTTCTTC
-	-	TRBV30	TRBJ2-7	CAWRVMVSYEQYF	TGTGCCTGGAGAGTAATGGTATCCTACGAGCAGTACTTC
-	-	TRBV7-9	TRBJ2-5	CASSPENREETQYF	TGTGCCAGCAGCCCCGAGAACCGAGAAGAGACCCAGTACTTC
once	TRBD2	TRBV4-1	TRBJ2-1	CASSQELGLGTADEQFF	TGCGCCAGCAGCCAAGAATTGGGACTAGGGACCGCGGATGAGCAGTTCTTC
-	-	TRBV7-9	TRBJ1-1	CASSSTMRGTEAFF	TGTGCCAGCAGCTCCACCATGCGGGGCACTGAAGCTTTCTTT
-	TRBD2	TRBV4-2	TRBJ2-7	CASSQDKTSGAYEQYF	TGTGCCAGCAGCCAAGATAAGACTAGCGGAGCCTACGAGCAGTACTTC
-	-	TRBV7-9	TRBJ2-1	CASSSPGLSYSYNEQFF	TGTGCCAGCAGCTCCCCTGGGCTTTCATACTCCTACAATGAGCAGTTCTTC
-	-	TRBV27	TRBJ1-6	CASTTGDLNSPLHF	TGTGCCAGCACCACGGGAGATCTGAATTCACCCCTCCACTTT
-	TRBD2	TRBV29-1	TRBJ2-3	CSVVGLAGADTQYF	TGCAGCGTTGTAGGACTAGCGGGAGCAGATACGCAGTATTTT
-	-	TRBV28	TRBJ2-3	CASTTGQSTDTQYF	TGTGCCAGCACCACCGGACAGAGCACAGATACGCAGTATTTT
-	-	TRBV4-1	TRBJ2-7	CASSLNFGYEQYF	TGCGCCAGCAGCCTCAACTTCGGTTACGAGCAGTACTTC
-	TRBD1	TRBV27	TRBJ2-7	CASSQDRAIVYEQYF	TGTGCCAGCAGCCAGGACAGGGCCATTGTCTACGAGCAGTACTTC
-	-	TRBV19	TRBJ2-7	CASSPGRYEQYF	TGTGCCAGTAGTCCGGGGAGGTACGAGCAGTACTTC